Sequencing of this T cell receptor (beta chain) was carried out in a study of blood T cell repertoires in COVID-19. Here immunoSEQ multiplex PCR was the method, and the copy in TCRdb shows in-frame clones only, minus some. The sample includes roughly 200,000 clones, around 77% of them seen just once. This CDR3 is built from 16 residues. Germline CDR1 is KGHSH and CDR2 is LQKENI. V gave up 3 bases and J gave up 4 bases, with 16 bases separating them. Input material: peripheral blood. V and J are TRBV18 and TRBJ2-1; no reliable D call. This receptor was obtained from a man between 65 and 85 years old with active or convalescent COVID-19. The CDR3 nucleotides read TGTGCCAGCTCACCTCAGGCAGGTCAGAGATACAATGAGCAGTTCTTC. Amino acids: CASSPQAGQRYNEQFF.